These 10 T cell receptor beta chains were sequenced from one sample in a study of blood T cell repertoires in COVID-19. The table came from immunoSEQ multiplex PCR; TCRdb's copy has only in-frame clones and leaves some out. The sample records about 370,000 clones, 80% to 90% being singletons. Sequencing used peripheral blood. These receptors were taken from a woman in her 30s with COVID-19, enrolled during active disease.

The gene calls are TRBV19 and TRBJ2-1; 12 bases align to TRBD2. The CDR3 runs 13 residues. The germline gives CDR1 LNHDA, CDR2 SQIVND (reference sequence). The junction had 3 bases not matched to a gene; V was cut back by 4 bases and J by 11 bases. CDR3 DNA sequence: TGTGCCAGTAGTACTGGACTAGCGGGAAAGCAGTTCTTC. This sequence encodes CASSTGLAGKQFF.

The chain links TRBV11-2 to TRBJ2-7, with a weak D call TRBD1 (6 bases). Germline CDR1 SGHAT, CDR2 FQNNGV. V was shortened by 1 base and J by 7 bases, with 11 bases between the two germline ends. This CDR3 spans 13 amino acids. CDR3: CASSLALRGEQYF. In DNA form, the CDR3 reads TGTGCCAGCAGCTTAGCTCTTAGGGGGGAGCAGTACTTC.

The V call is TRBV24-1, the J call TRBJ2-1; 13 bases line up with TRBD2. The CDR3 is 14 residues long. Germline trimming cut 5 bases from V and 9 bases from J; bases unmatched to any gene: 3. The germline gives CDR1 KGHDR, CDR2 SFDVKD. DNA for the CDR3: TGTGCCACCAGTGTAACTAGCGGGAGGGTTGAGCAGTTCTTC. Its protein is CATSVTSGRVEQFF.

This clone was counted only a few times. J is TRBJ2-1 and V is TRBV4-3; TRBD2 agrees at 8 bases. This CDR3 comprises 16 residues. With 2 bases clipped from V and 3 bases from J, the junction kept 6 bases outside the gene matches. CDR1 is LGHNA, CDR2 YSLEER, per germline. CDR3 bases: TGCGCCAGCAGCCAAAAAGCGGGAGAAAACTACAATGAGCAGTTCTTC. It encodes CASSQKAGENYNEQFF.

This sequence joins TRBV29-1 and TRBJ2-1; 9 bases are shared with TRBD2. The CDR3 spans 14 residues. The germline V gene has CDR1 SQVTM and CDR2 ANQGSEA. The J segment lost 5 bases and the V segment lost 4 bases, leaving 6 bases of the junction unmatched. As DNA, the CDR3 is TGCAGCGTTGTGTCGGGACTAGCCGACAATGAGCAGTTCTTC. Amino acid sequence: CSVVSGLADNEQFF.

V is TRBV7-6 and J is TRBJ1-5; TRBD1 matches at 9 bases. CDR3 size: 15 residues. Unmatched junction bases numbered 6, after V lost 3 bases and J lost 6 bases. Germline-derived CDR1 and CDR2 are SGHVS and FNYEAQ. The chain's CDR3 is CASSFIQGASQPQHF. CDR3 DNA sequence: TGTGCCAGCAGCTTTATACAGGGGGCATCTCAGCCCCAGCATTTT.

The rearrangement links TRBV12-3 or TRBV12-4 to TRBJ1-2; a possible D gene is TRBD1 (5 bases). This CDR3 has 12 amino acids. V shed 3 bases and J shed 6 bases, with 8 bases lying between them. The CDR3 protein is CASSFRTNGYTF. The CDR3 DNA sequence: TGTGCCAGCAGTTTTCGGACAAATGGCTACACCTTC.

The gene calls are TRBV27 and TRBJ2-7; TRBD1 aligns across 7 bases. CDR1 is MNHEY, CDR2 SMNVEV, per germline (reference sequence). CDR3 length: 13 residues. V gave up 2 bases and J gave up 4 bases; unmatched junction bases: 2. CDR3 loop: CASSLRRGYEQYF. The CDR3, as DNA: TGTGCCAGCAGTTTACGCAGGGGGTACGAGCAGTACTTC.

The chain is built from TRBV7-8 and TRBJ1-4, with 11 nucleotides matching TRBD1. This CDR3 spans 15 amino acids. CDR1 and CDR2 from the germline V gene are SGHVS and FQNEAQ. With V trimmed by 1 base and J by 8 bases, 3 bases remained unmatched. The CDR3 DNA reads as TGTGCCAGCAGCTTAGTCGGGACAGGGGGGGAAAAACTGTTTTTT. This codes for CASSLVGTGGEKLFF.

This clone was seen a single time. The chain links TRBV7-9 to TRBJ2-3; the match to TRBD2 covers 10 bases. This CDR3 has 16 residues. Trimming removed 0 bases from V and 3 bases from J; junction bases left unmatched: 3. The V gene's germline CDR1 is SEHNR and CDR2 FQNEAQ (reference sequence). The CDR3 spells CASSLALAGETDTQYF. The DNA for the CDR3 is TGTGCCAGCAGCTTAGCGCTAGCGGGAGAAACAGATACGCAGTATTTT. Combining the CDR3 with reference TRBV7-9 and TRBJ2-3 gives the whole variable domain DTGVSQNPRHKITKRGQNVTFRCDPISEHNRLYWYRQTLGQGPEFLTYFQNEAQLEKSRLLSDRFSAERPKGSFSTLEIQRTEQGDSAMYLCASSLALAGETDTQYFGPGTRLTVL.